This T cell receptor beta chain was retrieved from a study of blood T cell repertoires in COVID-19. Sequenced by immunoSEQ multiplex PCR; TCRdb stores in-frame clones only, minus some. Altogether under 500,000 clones are present, nearly 90% being singletons, with the ten largest covering approximately 2%. Germline CDR1 reads DFQATT; CDR2 reads SNEGSKA (reference sequence). The CDR3 runs to 13 residues. V gave up 3 bases and J gave up 0 bases, with 9 bases separating them. This chain connects TRBV20-1 to TRBJ2-7, with D possibly matching TRBD1 (5 bases). Sequences were obtained from PBMCs or T cells enriched from blood (not recorded which). The sequence was obtained from a woman under 30 with acute COVID-19. CDR3 region: CSASSRDSYEQYF. CDR3 DNA sequence: TGCAGTGCTAGTTCCAGGGACTCCTACGAGCAGTACTTC.